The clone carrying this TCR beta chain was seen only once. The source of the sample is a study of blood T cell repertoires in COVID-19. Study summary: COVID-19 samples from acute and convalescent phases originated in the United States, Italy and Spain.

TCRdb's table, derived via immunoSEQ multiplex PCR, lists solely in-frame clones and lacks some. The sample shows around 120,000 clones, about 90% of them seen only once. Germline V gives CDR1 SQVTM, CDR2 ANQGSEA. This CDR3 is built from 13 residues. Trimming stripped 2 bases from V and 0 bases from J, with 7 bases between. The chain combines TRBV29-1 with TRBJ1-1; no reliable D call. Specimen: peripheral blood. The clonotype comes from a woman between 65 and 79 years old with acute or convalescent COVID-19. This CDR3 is CSVERRMNTEAFF. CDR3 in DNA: TGCAGCGTTGAAAGGAGAATGAACACTGAAGCTTTCTTT.